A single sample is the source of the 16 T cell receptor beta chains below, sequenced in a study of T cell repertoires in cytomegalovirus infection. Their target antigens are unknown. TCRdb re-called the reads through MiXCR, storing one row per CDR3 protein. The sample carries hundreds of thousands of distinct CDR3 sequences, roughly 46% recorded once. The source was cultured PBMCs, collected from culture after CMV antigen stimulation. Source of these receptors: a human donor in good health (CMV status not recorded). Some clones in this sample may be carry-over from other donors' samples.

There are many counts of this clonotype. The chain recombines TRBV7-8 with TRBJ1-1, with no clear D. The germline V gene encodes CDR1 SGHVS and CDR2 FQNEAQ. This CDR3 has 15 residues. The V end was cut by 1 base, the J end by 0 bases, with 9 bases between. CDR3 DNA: TGTGCCAGCAGCTTAGATTGGCAGGTGAACACTGAAGCTTTCTTT. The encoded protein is CASSLDWQVNTEAFF.

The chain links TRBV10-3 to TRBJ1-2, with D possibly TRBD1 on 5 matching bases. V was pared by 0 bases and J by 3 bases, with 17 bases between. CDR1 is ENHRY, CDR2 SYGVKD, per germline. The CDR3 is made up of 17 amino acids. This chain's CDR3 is CAISESGLSLKDYGYTF. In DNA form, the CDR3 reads TGTGCCATCAGTGAGTCGGGGCTCTCCCTAAAAGACTATGGCTACACCTTC.

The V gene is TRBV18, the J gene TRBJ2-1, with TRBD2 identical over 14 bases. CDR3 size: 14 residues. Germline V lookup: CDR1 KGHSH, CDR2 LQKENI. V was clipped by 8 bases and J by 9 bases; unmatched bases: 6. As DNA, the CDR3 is TGTGCCAGCACGGGACTAGCGGGAGAGGCTGAGCAGTTCTTC. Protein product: CASTGLAGEAEQFF. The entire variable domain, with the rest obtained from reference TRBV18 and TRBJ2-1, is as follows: NAGVMQNPRHLVRRRGQEARLRCSPMKGHSHVYWYRQLPEEGLKFMVYLQKENIIDESGMPKERFSAEFPKEGPSILRIQQVVRGDSAAYFCASTGLAGEAEQFFGPGTRLTVL.

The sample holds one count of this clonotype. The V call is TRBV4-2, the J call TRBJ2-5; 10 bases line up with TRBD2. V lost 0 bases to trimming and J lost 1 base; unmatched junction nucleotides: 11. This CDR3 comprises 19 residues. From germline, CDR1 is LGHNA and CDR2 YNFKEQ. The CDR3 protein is CASSQDEAGGRGSQETQYF. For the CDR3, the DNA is TGTGCCAGCAGCCAAGATGAAGCGGGGGGGAGGGGGAGCCAAGAGACCCAGTACTTC.

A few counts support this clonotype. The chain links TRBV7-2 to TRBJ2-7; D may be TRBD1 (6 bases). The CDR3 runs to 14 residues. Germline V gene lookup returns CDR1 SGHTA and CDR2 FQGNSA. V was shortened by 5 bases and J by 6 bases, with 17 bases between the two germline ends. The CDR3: CASSKGTPRGEQYF. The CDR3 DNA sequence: TGTGCCAGCAGCAAAGGGACCCCCAGGGGCGAGCAGTACTTC.

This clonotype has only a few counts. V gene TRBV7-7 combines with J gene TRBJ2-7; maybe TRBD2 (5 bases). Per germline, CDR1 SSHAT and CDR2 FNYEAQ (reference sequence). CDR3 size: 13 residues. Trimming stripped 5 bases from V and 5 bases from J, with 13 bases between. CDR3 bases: TGTGCCAGCAGCCAAGCCCCAGCGGACGAGCAGTACTTC. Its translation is CASSQAPADEQYF.

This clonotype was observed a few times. For the CDR3, the DNA is TGTGCCAGCAGTGAGAGGACGGTCTATGGCTACACCTTC. This translates into CASSERTVYGYTF. This chain connects TRBV6-1 to TRBJ1-2; D unclear. Between the trimmed V and J ends, which lost 3 bases and 4 bases, there was a span of 9 bases. The germline V gene encodes CDR1 MNHNS and CDR2 SASEGT. This CDR3 contains 13 residues.

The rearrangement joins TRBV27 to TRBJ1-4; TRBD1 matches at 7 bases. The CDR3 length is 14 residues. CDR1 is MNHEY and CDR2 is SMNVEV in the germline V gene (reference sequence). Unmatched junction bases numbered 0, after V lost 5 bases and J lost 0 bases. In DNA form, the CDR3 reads TGTGCCAGCAGTACAGGGGCAACTAATGAAAAACTGTTTTTT. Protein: CASSTGATNEKLFF.

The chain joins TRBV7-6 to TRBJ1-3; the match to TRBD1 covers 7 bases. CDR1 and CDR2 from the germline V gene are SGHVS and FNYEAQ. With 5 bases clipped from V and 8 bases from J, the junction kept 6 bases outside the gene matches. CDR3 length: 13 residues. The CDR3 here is CASSIDRADTIYF. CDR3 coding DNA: TGTGCCAGCAGCATCGACAGGGCAGACACCATATATTTT.

CDR3 nucleotides: TGTGCCACCAGTGATTCCAGGGGGGGCCCAGATACGCAGTATTTT. This codes for CATSDSRGGPDTQYF. J is TRBJ2-3 and V is TRBV24-1; D is possibly TRBD1 or TRBD2 (7 bases each). The germline V and J ends were trimmed by 2 bases and 4 bases, with 12 bases remaining between them. CDR3 size: 15 residues. The V gene's germline CDR1 is KGHDR and CDR2 SFDVKD.

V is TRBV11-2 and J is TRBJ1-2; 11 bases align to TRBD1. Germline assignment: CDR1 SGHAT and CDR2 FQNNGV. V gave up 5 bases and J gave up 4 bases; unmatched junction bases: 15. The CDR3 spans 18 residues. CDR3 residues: CASSPIKLDRGQSYGYTF. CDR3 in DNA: TGTGCCAGCAGCCCTATTAAGTTGGACAGGGGGCAGAGCTATGGCTACACCTTC.

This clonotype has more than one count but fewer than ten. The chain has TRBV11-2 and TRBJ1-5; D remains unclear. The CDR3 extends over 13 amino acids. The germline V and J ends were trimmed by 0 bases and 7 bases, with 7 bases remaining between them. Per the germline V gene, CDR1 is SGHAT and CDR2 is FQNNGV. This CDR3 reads CASSLDHRQPQHF. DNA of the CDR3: TGTGCCAGCAGCTTAGATCATCGGCAGCCCCAGCATTTT.

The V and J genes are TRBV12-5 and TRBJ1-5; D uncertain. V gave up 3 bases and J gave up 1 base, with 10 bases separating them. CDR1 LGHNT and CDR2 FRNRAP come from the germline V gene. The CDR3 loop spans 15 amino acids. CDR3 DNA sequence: TGTGCTAGTGGTTTCTGGACGGAGAGCAATCAGCCCCAGCATTTT. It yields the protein CASGFWTESNQPQHF.

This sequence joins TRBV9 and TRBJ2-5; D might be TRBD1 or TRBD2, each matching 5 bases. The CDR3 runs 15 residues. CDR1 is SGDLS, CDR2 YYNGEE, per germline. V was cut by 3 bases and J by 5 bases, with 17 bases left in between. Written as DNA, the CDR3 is TGTGCCAGCAGCGGACGGCTTGGGGGTTTCGAGACCCAGTACTTC. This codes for CASSGRLGGFETQYF.

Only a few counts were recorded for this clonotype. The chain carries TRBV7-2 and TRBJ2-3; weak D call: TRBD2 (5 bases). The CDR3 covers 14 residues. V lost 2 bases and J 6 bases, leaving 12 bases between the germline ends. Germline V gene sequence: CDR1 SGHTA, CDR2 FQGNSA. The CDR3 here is CASSLPGVLDTQYF. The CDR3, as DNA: TGTGCCAGCAGCTTACCCGGGGTGTTGGATACGCAGTATTTT.

The chain's CDR3 is CASTAGTNYGYTF. The CDR3 region has the DNA TGTGCCAGCACCGCCGGGACTAACTATGGCTACACCTTC. This chain links TRBV7-4 with TRBJ1-2; D gene uncertain. This CDR3 contains 13 residues. V was trimmed by 7 bases and J by 0 bases, leaving 9 bases between them. Germline CDR1 is SGHVT and CDR2 is SQSDAQ.